This T cell receptor beta chain was recovered during a study of technical replicates of blood from a few donors (dated by TCRdb to 2016 to 2017). The CDR3, from cysteine to phenylalanine, totals 13 residues. Left in the record is the CDR3 DNA by itself, 39 bases read in frame from the first base. CDR1 and CDR2 (SGHVS, FQNEAQ) derive from the germline V gene. V is cut by 5 bases and J by 9 bases, and the space between the germline ends is 17 bases. Library prep was done by the immunoSEQ multiplex PCR assay. TCRdb took this table from immuneACCESS and kept in-frame rearrangements with V and J called. Such tables lack part of the clones; where checked against another copy, unresolved V genes explain under half of the gap, and the rest is unexplained. The sample profile shows tens of thousands of clones; 80% to 95% of them were found once. The ten top clones hold around 0.44% of the sample. A word on this clone: This clone's antigen is unknown. No qualities accompany the bases; no much larger clone lies one base away.

The rearranged chain carries TRBV7-8 and TRBJ2-7; TRBD2 is a possible D gene, resting on 6 matching bases. What was sequenced was T cells isolated from PBMCs. The TCR comes from a human donor in good health. The DNA is TGTGCCAGCAGCCCCGAGGAGGGGACGGGGCAGTACTTC. It codes for CASSPEEGTGQYF.